This T cell receptor (beta chain) was recorded in a study of blood T cell repertoires in COVID-19. Study-wide background: The analysed material was cDNA or gDNA that came from T cells, B-cell-depleted T cells, or PBMCs.

The assay was immunoSEQ multiplex PCR, and TCRdb's table has in-frame clones only and misses some. The table records 200,000 to 250,000 clones, around 86% of them present only once. Trimming removed 2 bases at V and 4 bases at J, with 15 bases between. This CDR3 comprises 15 residues. Germline CDR1 reads MNHNS; CDR2 reads SASEGT. Specimen: peripheral blood. This sequence was found in a man aged 60 to 75 with acute or convalescent COVID-19. The rearrangement links TRBV6-1 to TRBJ2-7; possible D gene TRBD1, 6 bases. The DNA for the CDR3 is TGTGCCAGCAGTGAAAAGACCGGACAGTTGTACGAGCAGTACTTC. It is translated as CASSEKTGQLYEQYF.